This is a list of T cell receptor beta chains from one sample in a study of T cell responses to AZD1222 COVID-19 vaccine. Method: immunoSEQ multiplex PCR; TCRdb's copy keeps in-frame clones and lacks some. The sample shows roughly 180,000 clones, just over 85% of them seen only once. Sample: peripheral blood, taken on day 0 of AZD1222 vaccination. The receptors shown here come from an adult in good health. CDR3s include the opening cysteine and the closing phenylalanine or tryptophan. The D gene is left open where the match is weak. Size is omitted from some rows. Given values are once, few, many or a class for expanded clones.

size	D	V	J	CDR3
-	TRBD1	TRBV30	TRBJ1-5	CAWVGDSYSNQPQHF
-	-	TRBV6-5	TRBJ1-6	CASSYSGTGASPLHF
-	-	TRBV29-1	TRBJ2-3	CSVIGDNTDTQYF
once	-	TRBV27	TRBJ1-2	CASSTGNYGYTF
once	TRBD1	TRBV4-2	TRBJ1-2	CASSQDHSDRVYGYTF
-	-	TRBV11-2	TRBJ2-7	CASSLAGSYEQYF
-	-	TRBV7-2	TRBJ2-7	CASSPGTYEQYF
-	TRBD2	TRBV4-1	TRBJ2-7	CASSHFPGLAVNEQYF
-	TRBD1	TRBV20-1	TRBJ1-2	CSARGGGGYTF
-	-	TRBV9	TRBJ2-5	CASSVRQDQETQYF
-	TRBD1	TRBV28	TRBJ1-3	CATRNRGHGNTIYF
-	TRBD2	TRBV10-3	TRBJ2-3	CAIMGTSGSTDTQYF
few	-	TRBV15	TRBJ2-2	CATSRVGANTGELFF
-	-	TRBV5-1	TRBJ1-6	CASSFKSAGPSGSSYNSPLHF
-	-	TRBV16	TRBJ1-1	CASSPWLQGNTEAFF
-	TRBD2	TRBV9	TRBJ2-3	CASSVLASGGLGDTQYF
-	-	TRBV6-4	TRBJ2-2	CASRRGRDTGELFF
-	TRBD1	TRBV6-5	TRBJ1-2	CASSWGQDYGYTF
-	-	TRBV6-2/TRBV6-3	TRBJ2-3	CASSYVRSTDTQYF
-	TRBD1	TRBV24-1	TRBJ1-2	CATSDLIGGGYTF
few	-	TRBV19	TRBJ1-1	CASSIGGHANTEAFF
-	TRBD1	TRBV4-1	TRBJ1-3	CASSQYDRGLGNTIYF
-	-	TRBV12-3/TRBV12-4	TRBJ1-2	CASSSGGGYTF
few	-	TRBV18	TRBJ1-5	CASSPQGGVNNQPQHF
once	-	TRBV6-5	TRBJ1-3	CASSYSGLVGNTIYF
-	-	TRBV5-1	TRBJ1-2	CASTGANYGYTF
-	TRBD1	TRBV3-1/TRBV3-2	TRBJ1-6	CASSQVRTGPSFYNSPLHF
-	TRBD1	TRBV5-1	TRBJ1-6	CASSSGQGEDSPLHF
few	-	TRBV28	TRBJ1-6	CASSLGSPLHF
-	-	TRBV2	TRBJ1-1	CASSEQLNTEAFF
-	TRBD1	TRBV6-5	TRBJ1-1	CASSYSTGGGEAFF
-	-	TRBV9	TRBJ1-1	CASSASGRKAFF
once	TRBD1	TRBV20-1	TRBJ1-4	CSASEGAANEKLFF
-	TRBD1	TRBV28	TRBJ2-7	CASSFPGQAYYEQYF
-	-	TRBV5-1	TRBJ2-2	CASSRNRRGGGSESPGELFF
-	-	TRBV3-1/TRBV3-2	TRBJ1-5	CASSQAGVNQPQHF
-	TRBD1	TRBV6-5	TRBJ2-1	CASSPGTDNEQFF
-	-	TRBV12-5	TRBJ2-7	CASGGLSYEQYF
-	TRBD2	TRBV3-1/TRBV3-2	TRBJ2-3	CASSQVSGVTDTQYF
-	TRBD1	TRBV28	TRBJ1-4	CASSPIGQGESEKLFF